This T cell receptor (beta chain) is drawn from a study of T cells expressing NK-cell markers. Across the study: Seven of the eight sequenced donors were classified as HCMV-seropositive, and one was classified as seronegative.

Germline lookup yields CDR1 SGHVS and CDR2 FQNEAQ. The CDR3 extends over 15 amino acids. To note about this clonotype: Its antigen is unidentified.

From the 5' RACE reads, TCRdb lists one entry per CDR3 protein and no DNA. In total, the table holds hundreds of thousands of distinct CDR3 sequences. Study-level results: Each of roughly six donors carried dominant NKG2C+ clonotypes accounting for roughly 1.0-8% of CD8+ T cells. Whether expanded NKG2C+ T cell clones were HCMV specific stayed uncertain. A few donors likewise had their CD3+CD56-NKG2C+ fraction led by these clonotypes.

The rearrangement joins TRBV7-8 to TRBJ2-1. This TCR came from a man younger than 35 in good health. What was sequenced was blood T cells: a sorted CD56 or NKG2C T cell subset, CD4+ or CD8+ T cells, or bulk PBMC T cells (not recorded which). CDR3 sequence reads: CASSLARTTNNEQFF.